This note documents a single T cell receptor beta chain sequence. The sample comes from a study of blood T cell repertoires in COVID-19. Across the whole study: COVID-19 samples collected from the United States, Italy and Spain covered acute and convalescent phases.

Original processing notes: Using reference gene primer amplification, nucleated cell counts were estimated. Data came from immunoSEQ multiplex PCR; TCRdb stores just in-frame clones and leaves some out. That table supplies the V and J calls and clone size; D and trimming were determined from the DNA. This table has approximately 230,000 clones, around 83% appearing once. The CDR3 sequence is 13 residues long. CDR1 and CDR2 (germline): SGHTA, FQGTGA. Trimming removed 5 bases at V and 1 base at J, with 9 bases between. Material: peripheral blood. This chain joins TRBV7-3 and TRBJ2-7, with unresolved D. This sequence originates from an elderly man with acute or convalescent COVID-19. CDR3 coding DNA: TGTGCCAGCAGCCCCGGAGCTTCCTACGAGCAGTACTTC. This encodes CASSPGASYEQYF.